The clone carrying this T cell receptor (beta chain) was seen only a few times. This specimen belongs to a study of CD8 T cells in Susac syndrome. Germline CDR1 LGHNT, CDR2 FRNRAP. This CDR3 is built from 16 residues. V dropped 3 bases and J dropped 5 bases, with 19 bases sitting between them. Random hexamers served to reverse transcribe roughly 0.45 to 1 ug RNA. In TCRdb, the immunoSEQ multiplex PCR reads were re-called with MiXCR into one record per CDR3 protein. Of 150,000 to 200,000 distinct CDR3 sequences in the sample, approximately 94% were seen once. The clonotype originates from a human donor with multiple sclerosis. Sequencing used CD4+ T cells from PBMCs. The chain couples TRBV12-5 to TRBJ2-5; a possible D gene is TRBD2 (5 bases). CDR3 sequence reads: CASGLLGNSRRETQYF. The CDR3 nucleotides are TGTGCTAGTGGTTTACTAGGGAACTCCCGGAGGGAGACCCAGTACTTC.